Listed below are T cell receptor beta chains from one sample, sequenced in a study of blood T cell repertoires in COVID-19. Assay: immunoSEQ multiplex PCR; the TCRdb copy retains only in-frame clones and omits some. This table holds 300,000 to 350,000 clones, about nine tenths found once. Input material: peripheral blood. Receptor source: a man between 18 and 29 years old with active or convalescent COVID-19. The CDR3 runs from the conserved cysteine through the conserved F or W. A D gene is named only where the DNA matches it firmly. Some rows mark clone size as missing; the rest say once, few, many or name a class of expanded clone.

clone size,V gene,J gene,D gene,CDR3 protein,CDR3 DNA
-,TRBV7-2,TRBJ2-7,TRBD1,CASSFYRGLLYEQYF,TGTGCCAGCAGCTTCTACAGGGGCCTCCTCTACGAGCAGTACTTC
-,TRBV7-9,TRBJ1-3,-,CALTPINTIYF,TGTGCCCTCACACCCATAAACACCATATATTTT
-,TRBV24-1,TRBJ2-3,-,CATSDVSAGDTQYF,TGTGCCACCAGTGATGTAAGTGCGGGGGATACGCAGTATTTT
once,TRBV18,TRBJ1-1,TRBD1,CASSQGQGSEAFF,TGTGCCAGCTCACAGGGACAGGGGTCTGAAGCTTTCTTT
-,TRBV7-2,TRBJ2-1,-,CASSLGAFSYNEQFF,TGTGCCAGCAGCTTAGGGGCTTTTTCCTACAATGAGCAGTTCTTC
once,TRBV27,TRBJ1-6,TRBD1,CASSFDGQGGNSPLHF,TGTGCCAGCAGTTTCGACGGACAGGGGGGTAATTCACCCCTCCACTTT
once,TRBV28,TRBJ1-2,-,CASSLGGRGGYTF,TGTGCCAGCAGTCTCGGGGGGCGGGGTGGCTACACCTTC
few,TRBV11-3,TRBJ2-1,TRBD2,CASSLGGAYNEQFF,TGTGCCAGCAGCCTGGGGGGGGCCTACAATGAGCAGTTCTTC
-,TRBV11-2,TRBJ2-7,-,CASSVTGLAYEQYF,TGTGCCAGCAGCGTTACAGGGTTGGCCTACGAGCAGTACTTC
once,TRBV28,TRBJ2-7,TRBD1,CASSLRQGAYEQYF,TGTGCCAGCAGTTTGAGGCAGGGGGCCTACGAGCAGTACTTC
-,TRBV7-9,TRBJ1-3,-,CASSPSSGISGNTIYF,TGTGCCAGCAGCCCCTCGTCGGGAATCTCTGGAAACACCATATATTTT
-,TRBV7-9,TRBJ2-3,-,CASKDYGGSADTQYF,TGTGCCAGCAAAGATTACGGCGGGTCGGCAGATACGCAGTATTTT
once,TRBV7-9,TRBJ2-7,-,CASSLTGNSQYF,TGTGCCAGCAGTTTAACAGGGAATTCCCAGTACTTC
-,TRBV11-2,TRBJ2-5,TRBD1,CASSSPRTGGQETQYF,TGTGCCAGCAGCTCCCCCCGGACAGGGGGGCAAGAGACCCAGTACTTC
-,TRBV5-5,TRBJ2-5,TRBD1,CASSLGWTGGQETQYF,TGTGCCAGCAGCTTGGGTTGGACAGGTGGGCAAGAGACCCAGTACTTC
-,TRBV28,TRBJ1-6,-,CASSPMELLYNSPLHF,TGTGCCAGCAGCCCGATGGAGCTCCTTTATAATTCACCCCTCCACTTT
-,TRBV19,TRBJ2-7,TRBD1,CASSMRDSPIYEQYF,TGTGCCAGTAGTATGAGGGACAGCCCTATCTACGAGCAGTACTTC